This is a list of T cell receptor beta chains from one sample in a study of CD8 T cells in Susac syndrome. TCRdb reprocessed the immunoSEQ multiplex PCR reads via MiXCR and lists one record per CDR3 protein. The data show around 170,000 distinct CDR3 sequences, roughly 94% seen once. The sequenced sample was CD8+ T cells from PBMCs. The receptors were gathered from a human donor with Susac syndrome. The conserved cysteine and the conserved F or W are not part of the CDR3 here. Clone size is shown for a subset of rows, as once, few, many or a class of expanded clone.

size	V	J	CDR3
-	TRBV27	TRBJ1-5	ASSLSGTSNQPQH
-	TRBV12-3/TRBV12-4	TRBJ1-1	ASSLEKFTEAF
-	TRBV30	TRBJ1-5	AWALGRVSNQPQH
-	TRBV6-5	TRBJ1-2	ASSYSTGEYVYGYT
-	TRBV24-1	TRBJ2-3	ATSDLNSNTQY
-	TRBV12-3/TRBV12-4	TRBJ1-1	ASSLGSEAF
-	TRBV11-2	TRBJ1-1	ASSRNGNTEAF
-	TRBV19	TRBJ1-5	ASSMVGQGYQPQH
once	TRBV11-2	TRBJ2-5	ASSLIKTSGTQETQY
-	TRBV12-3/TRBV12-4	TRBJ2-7	ASSFSRTGLYEQY
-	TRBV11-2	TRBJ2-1	ASSFVEREGLIGEQF
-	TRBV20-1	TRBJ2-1	SASKRF
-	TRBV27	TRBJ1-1	ASSLNSLTEAF
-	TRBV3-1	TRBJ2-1	ASSQGTSGRTEQF
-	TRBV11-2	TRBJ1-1	ASNKGPLEEAF
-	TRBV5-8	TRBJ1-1	ASSTDRF
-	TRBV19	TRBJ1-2	ASKGPRIYGYT
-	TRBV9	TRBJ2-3	ASSESGGSGDTQY
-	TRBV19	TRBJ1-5	ASIGQVSNQPQH
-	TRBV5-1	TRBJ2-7	ASSLALDSNYEQY